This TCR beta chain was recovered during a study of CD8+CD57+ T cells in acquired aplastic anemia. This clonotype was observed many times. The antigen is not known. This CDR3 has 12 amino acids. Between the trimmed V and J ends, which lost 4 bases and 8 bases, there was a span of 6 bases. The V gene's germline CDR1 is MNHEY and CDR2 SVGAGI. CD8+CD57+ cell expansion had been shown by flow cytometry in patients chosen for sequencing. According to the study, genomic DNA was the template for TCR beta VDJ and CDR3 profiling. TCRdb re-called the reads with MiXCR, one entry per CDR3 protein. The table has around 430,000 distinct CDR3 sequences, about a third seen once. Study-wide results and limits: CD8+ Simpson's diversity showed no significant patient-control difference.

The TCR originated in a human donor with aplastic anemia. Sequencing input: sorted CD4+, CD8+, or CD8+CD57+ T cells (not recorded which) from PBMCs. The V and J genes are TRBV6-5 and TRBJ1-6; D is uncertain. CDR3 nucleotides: TGTGCCAGCAGTTCGTTAGATTCACCCCTCCACTTT. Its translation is CASSSLDSPLHF.